Each of the 7 T cell receptor beta chains below was sequenced from the same sample in a study of T cells after yellow fever vaccination. Each CDR3 protein gets one entry after TCRdb re-called the 5' RACE reads with MiXCR. The table has roughly 340,000 distinct CDR3 sequences, roughly 9.4% seen once; the top ten hold roughly 17%. The source was PBMCs, collected on the day of the first yellow fever vaccination. The source of these receptors is a man between 18 and 29 years old who received the YFV17D yellow fever vaccine.

Turning to this clonotype: This is likely a read error, given that the CDR3 carries no conserved phenylalanine or tryptophan at its end. It is unclear where the CDR3 begins or ends on the DNA, so no DNA is shown, and the CDR3 is as TCRdb lists it. The chain joins TRBV10-3 to TRBJ2-2; the table names TRBD1, a call not compared with the DNA. Germline V gene lookup returns CDR1 ENHRY and CDR2 SYGVKD. The CDR3 has 15 amino acids, counting both end residues. Here the CDR3 reads CAISESGQGTGELLL.

This clonotype has at least ten counts. This sequence joins TRBV4-1 and TRBJ2-4; D gene ambiguous. This CDR3 contains 13 residues. CDR1 is MGHRA and CDR2 is YSYEKL in the germline V gene. Trimming shortened V by 1 base and J by 15 bases, and 16 bases separated the two germline ends. DNA of the CDR3: TGCGCCAGCAGCCAAGGAGCTACCAGACATCGGTACTTC. It encodes CASSQGATRHRYF.

The chain carries TRBV9 and TRBJ2-3; 10 nucleotides align to TRBD2. This CDR3 region has 17 residues. The germline gives CDR1 SGDLS, CDR2 YYNGEE. The trim removed 3 bases at V and 5 bases at J, leaving 12 bases unmatched. The CDR3 loop reads CASSGTPLAGDIDTQYF. As DNA, the CDR3 is TGTGCCAGCAGCGGGACCCCTCTAGCGGGGGATATAGATACGCAGTATTTT. Full variable domain (outside the CDR3, taken from reference TRBV9 and TRBJ2-3): DSGVTQTPKHLITATGQRVTLRCSPRSGDLSVYWYQQSLDQGLQFLIQYYNGEERAKGNILERFSAQQFPDLHSELNLSSLELGDSALYFCASSGTPLAGDIDTQYFGPGTRLTVL.

The chain employs TRBV7-8 and TRBJ2-5; no clear D gene. Germline V gene sequence: CDR1 SGHVS, CDR2 FQNEAQ. Trimming stripped 3 bases from V and 4 bases from J, with 12 bases between. This CDR3 is built from 14 residues. The CDR3 nucleotides read TGTGCCAGCAGCTTGATCAGCAACCCAGAGACCCAGTACTTC. Its protein is CASSLISNPETQYF.

The J gene is TRBJ2-1, the V gene TRBV24-1, with D possibly TRBD1 on 6 matching bases. Germline CDR1 reads KGHDR; CDR2 reads SFDVKD. The V gene lost 3 bases and the J gene lost 5 bases, with 10 bases spanning the gap. The CDR3 is 14 amino acids. The CDR3 reads CATSDPRTDNEQFF. As DNA, the CDR3 is TGTGCCACCAGTGATCCCCGGACAGACAATGAGCAGTTCTTC.

This clonotype appeared a few times. The chain couples TRBV4-3 to TRBJ1-2; 8 positions agree with TRBD1. CDR1 and CDR2 from the germline V gene are LGHNA and YSLEER. CDR3 size: 15 residues. After removal of 1 base from V and 0 bases from J, the junction contained 1 base not matched to a gene. CDR3 amino acids: CASSQVRGPNYGYTF. As DNA, the CDR3 is TGCGCCAGCAGCCAAGTCAGGGGGCCTAACTATGGCTACACCTTC.

This clonotype was seen ten or more times. V and J are TRBV4-1 and TRBJ1-1; 7 positions agree with TRBD1. There are 15 residues in the CDR3. Germline loops: CDR1 MGHRA, CDR2 YSYEKL. V gave up 1 base and J gave up 1 base; unmatched junction bases: 3. The CDR3 is CASSQGNRGNTEAFF. In DNA, the CDR3 is TGCGCCAGCAGCCAAGGGAACAGGGGGAACACTGAAGCTTTCTTT.